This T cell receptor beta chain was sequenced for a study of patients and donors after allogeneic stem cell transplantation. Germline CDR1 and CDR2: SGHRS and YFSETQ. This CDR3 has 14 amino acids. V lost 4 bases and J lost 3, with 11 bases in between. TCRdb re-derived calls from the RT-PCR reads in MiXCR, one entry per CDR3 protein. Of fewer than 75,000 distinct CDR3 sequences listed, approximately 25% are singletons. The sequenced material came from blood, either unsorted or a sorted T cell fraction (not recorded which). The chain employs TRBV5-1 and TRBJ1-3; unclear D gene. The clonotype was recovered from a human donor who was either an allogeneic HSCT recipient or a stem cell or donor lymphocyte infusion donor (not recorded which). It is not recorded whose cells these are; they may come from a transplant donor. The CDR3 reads CASSLGGLGNTIYF. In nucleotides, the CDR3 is TGCGCCAGCAGCCTCGGTGGCCTTGGAAACACCATATATTTT.